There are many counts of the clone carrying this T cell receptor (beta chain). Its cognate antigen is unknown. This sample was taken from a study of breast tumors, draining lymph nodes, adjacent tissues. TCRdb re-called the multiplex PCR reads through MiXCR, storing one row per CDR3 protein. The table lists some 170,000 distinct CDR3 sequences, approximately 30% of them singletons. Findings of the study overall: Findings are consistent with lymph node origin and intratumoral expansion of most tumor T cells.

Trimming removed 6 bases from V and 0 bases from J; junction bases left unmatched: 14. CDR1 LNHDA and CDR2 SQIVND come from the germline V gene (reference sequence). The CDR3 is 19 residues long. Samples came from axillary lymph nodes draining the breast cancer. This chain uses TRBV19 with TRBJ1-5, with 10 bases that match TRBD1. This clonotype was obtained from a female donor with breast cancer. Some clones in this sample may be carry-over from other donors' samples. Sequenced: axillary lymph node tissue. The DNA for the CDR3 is TGTGCCAGTAGGATCAGGGGACAGGGGCCAAGGTATAGCAATCAGCCCCAGCATTTT. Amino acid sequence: CASRIRGQGPRYSNQPQHF.